This entry is about one T cell receptor (beta chain). The antigen is unknown. Described treatment: oral pan-JAK inhibitor, 5-10 mg twice daily. This sample was taken from a study of CD8+ T cells in alopecia areata. Extraction of RNA preceded its reverse transcription into cDNA, which served as the sequencing template. The repertoire was sequenced with immunoSEQ multiplex PCR; TCRdb's copy has only in-frame clones and lacks some. The sample holds some 42,000 clones, 80% to 95% seen once. Study-level points and caveats: Relative to normal scalp, lesional scalp, especially alopecia totalis/universalis, showed higher clonality.

V shed 8 bases, J shed 0 bases, and the junction held 6 bases outside the gene matches. CDR3 length: 15 residues. Per the germline V gene, CDR1 is ENHRY and CDR2 is SYGVKD. This receptor was identified in a human donor with alopecia areata. The chain has TRBV10-3 and TRBJ2-2, with TRBD2 identical over 7 bases. This specimen consisted of CD8+ T cells sorted from blood, obtained at week 24, from a patient treated with tofacitinib. CDR3 sequence reads: CAIGSGGPNTGELFF. The CDR3 DNA reads as TGTGCCATCGGATCGGGGGGTCCGAACACCGGGGAGCTGTTTTTT.